This TCR beta chain came from a study of patients and donors after allogeneic stem cell transplantation. The CDR3 sequence is 11 residues long. Germline V gene sequence: CDR1 MNHNY, CDR2 SVGAGI (reference sequence). The V and J ends lost 11 bases and 4 bases, in that order; junction bases with no gene match: 3. MiXCR was run by TCRdb on the RT-PCR reads, yielding one entry per CDR3 protein. The table records roughly 960,000 distinct CDR3 sequences, approximately 18% of them present only once. This sequence joins TRBV6-6 and TRBJ1-2; 8 nucleotides align to TRBD1. The TCR sequence derives from a human donor who was either an allogeneic HSCT recipient or a stem cell or donor lymphocyte infusion donor (not recorded which). It is not recorded whose cells these are; they may come from a transplant donor. Sequencing was performed on blood, either unsorted or a sorted T cell fraction (not recorded which). The CDR3 reads CAGQGAYGYTF. Written as DNA, the CDR3 is TGTGCCGGACAGGGAGCCTATGGCTACACCTTC.